Shown below are 6 T cell receptor beta chains from a single sample sequenced in a study of blood T cell repertoires in COVID-19. Sequenced by immunoSEQ multiplex PCR; TCRdb stores in-frame clones only, minus some. This table has roughly 72,000 clones, about nine tenths appearing once. What was sequenced was peripheral blood. These receptors originate from a human donor in a cohort sampled during active COVID-19.

The chain combines TRBV30 with TRBJ2-2; 7 nucleotides line up with TRBD1. This CDR3 is built from 16 residues. Looked up from germline, CDR1 is GTSNPN and CDR2 is SVGIG (reference sequence). The junction had 9 bases not matched to a gene; V was cut back by 4 bases and J by 1 base. CDR3 DNA: TGTGCCTGGACTTCGTCCCGGACAGGGAACACCGGGGAGCTGTTTTTT. Amino acid sequence: CAWTSSRTGNTGELFF.

V and J are TRBV19 and TRBJ1-3, with 7 bases fitting TRBD1. CDR1 LNHDA and CDR2 SQIVND come from the germline V gene (reference sequence). V trimming: 4 bases; J trimming: 2 bases; junction bases outside the gene matches: 8. CDR3 size: 16 residues. The CDR3 sequence is CASSSSGTGAGNTIYF. Here the CDR3 DNA reads TGTGCCAGTAGTAGTTCGGGAACAGGGGCTGGAAACACCATATATTTT.

V and J are TRBV6-5 and TRBJ2-1; 15 positions match TRBD2. J was trimmed by 8 bases and V by 7 bases; bases with no gene match: 6. CDR1 is MNHEY, CDR2 SVGAGI, per germline. The CDR3 contains 15 residues. CDR3 protein: CASTPGTSGRYEQFF. CDR3 sequence (DNA): TGTGCCAGCACCCCCGGGACTAGCGGGAGGTATGAGCAGTTCTTC.

CDR3 amino acids: CASSYGSGTGMLYEQYF. The CDR3 coding sequence is TGTGCCAGCAGTTATGGCTCCGGGACAGGGATGCTTTACGAGCAGTACTTC. The chain employs TRBV6-2 or TRBV6-3 and TRBJ2-7, with 9 bases fitting TRBD1. Germline loops: CDR1 MNHEY, CDR2 SVGEGT. Germline trimming cut 3 bases from V and 4 bases from J; bases unmatched to any gene: 13. The length of the CDR3 is 17 residues.

About this clone itself: The junction and the germline gene differ at one end; a read error may be behind it. The rearrangement links TRBV11-2 to TRBJ1-1; TRBD1 agrees at 9 bases. Germline CDR1 and CDR2: SGHAT and FQNNGV. The CDR3 extends over 14 amino acids. CDR3 sequence (DNA): TGTGCCAGCAGCCAAGACAGGGGGAACACTAAAGCTTTCTTT. It codes for CASSQDRGNTKAFF.

This clone was found a few times. The V and J genes are TRBV9 and TRBJ2-1; D call uncertain. The V end was cut by 2 bases, the J end by 6 bases, with 9 bases between. CDR3 size: 13 residues. Per the germline V gene, CDR1 is SGDLS and CDR2 is YYNGEE. DNA of the CDR3: TGTGCCAGCAGCGTTTCATGGGCCAATGAGCAGTTCTTC. This sequence encodes CASSVSWANEQFF.